A single sample gave rise to the 24 T cell receptor beta chains below, sequenced in a study of regulatory dendritic cells for organ transplantation. The table came from immunoSEQ multiplex PCR; TCRdb's copy has only in-frame clones and leaves some out. The sample comprises fewer than 50,000 clones, 85% to 95% of which are singletons, and approximately 0.11% rests with the top ten. Sequenced material: naive CD8+ T cells from blood. The subset is: CD45RA+ naive T cells. All receptors derive from a human donor in good health.

As DNA, the CDR3 is TGTGCCAGCAGTTCCACCGGGACAGGGGCCGCCGGCTACACCTTC. It specifies CASSSTGTGAAGYTF. V usage is TRBV6-5 and J usage is TRBJ1-2, with 10 bases lining up with TRBD1. The CDR3 extends over 15 amino acids. Germline V gene sequence: CDR1 MNHEY, CDR2 SVGAGI. V lost 4 bases and J lost 8; bases outside the gene matches: 10.

The rearrangement uses TRBV11-2 and TRBJ2-1; 12 positions agree with TRBD1. Germline V gene lookup returns CDR1 SGHAT and CDR2 FQNNGV. CDR3 size: 15 residues. Trimming removed 5 bases from V and 8 bases from J; junction bases left unmatched: 7. As DNA, the CDR3 is TGTGCCAGCAGCCGAACCGGGACAGGGGGCGATGAGCAGTTCTTC. Its translation is CASSRTGTGGDEQFF.

The rearrangement uses TRBV5-4 and TRBJ1-1; possible D gene TRBD1, 6 bases. In germline, CDR1 is SGHNT, CDR2 YYREEE (reference sequence). Trimming cost V 3 bases and J 6 bases, with 9 bases left between them. The CDR3 has 12 amino acids. The CDR3: CASSYQGPEAFF. CDR3 bases: TGTGCCAGCAGCTATCAGGGGCCTGAAGCTTTCTTT.

The chain joins TRBV11-2 to TRBJ2-1; the match to TRBD2 covers 11 bases. V trimming: 5 bases; J trimming: 8 bases; junction bases outside the gene matches: 8. The CDR3 is made up of 15 amino acids. Per the germline V gene, CDR1 is SGHAT and CDR2 is FQNNGV. The CDR3 here is CASSDSGRAYHEQFF. The DNA for the CDR3 is TGTGCCAGCAGCGATAGCGGGAGGGCCTATCATGAGCAGTTCTTC.

CDR3 in amino acids: CASSLVALASGFFSYEQYF. The CDR3 bases are TGTGCCAGCAGCTTAGTGGCCCTGGCTAGCGGGTTTTTCTCCTACGAGCAGTACTTC. The chain links TRBV11-2 to TRBJ2-7; TRBD2 agrees at 8 bases. Germline CDR1 is SGHAT and CDR2 is FQNNGV. This CDR3 region has 19 residues. V lost 1 base, J lost 0 bases, and 14 bases stayed unmatched.

V is TRBV7-9 and J is TRBJ1-2, with D uncertain. V shed 5 bases and J shed 8 bases, with 12 bases lying between them. CDR3 length equals 12 residues. The V gene's germline CDR1 is SEHNR and CDR2 FQNEAQ (reference sequence). CDR3 region: CASSTDAGGYTF. As DNA, the CDR3 is TGTGCCAGCAGCACGGACGCGGGGGGCTACACCTTC. The variable domain in full, with the rest retrieved from reference TRBV7-9 and TRBJ1-2, is DTGVSQNPRHKITKRGQNVTFRCDPISEHNRLYWYRQTLGQGPEFLTYFQNEAQLEKSRLLSDRFSAERPKGSFSTLEIQRTEQGDSAMYLCASSTDAGGYTFGSGTRLTVV.

The rearrangement links TRBV9 to TRBJ2-6; D is uncertain. The germline CDR1 and CDR2 sequences are SGDLS and YYNGEE. V dropped 0 bases and J dropped 0 bases, with 4 bases sitting between them. The CDR3 totals 15 residues. The CDR3 loop reads CASSVATSGANVLTF. The CDR3 DNA follows: TGTGCCAGCAGCGTAGCTACCTCTGGGGCCAACGTCCTGACTTTC.

V usage is TRBV4-2 and J usage is TRBJ1-2, with no clear D. The germline CDR1 and CDR2 sequences are LGHNA and YNFKEQ. Trimming stripped 0 bases from V and 4 bases from J, with 12 bases between. This CDR3 is built from 15 residues. The CDR3 DNA sequence: TGTGCCAGCAGCCAAGAGGCCGGGTCACTCTATGGCTACACCTTC. Translating gives CASSQEAGSLYGYTF.

This clone has a single count. The chain employs TRBV27 and TRBJ2-1; D is perhaps TRBD2 (6 bases). This CDR3 spans 13 amino acids. V gave up 6 bases and J gave up 5 bases, with 11 bases separating them. Germline lookup yields CDR1 MNHEY and CDR2 SMNVEV (reference sequence). The CDR3 protein is CASSTGTHNEQFF. CDR3 DNA: TGTGCCAGCAGCACCGGGACTCACAATGAGCAGTTCTTC.

The V call is TRBV7-9, the J call TRBJ1-3, with D possibly matching TRBD1 (5 bases). Germline V gene lookup returns CDR1 SEHNR and CDR2 FQNEAQ (reference sequence). V shed 5 bases and J shed 4 bases, with 15 bases lying between them. The CDR3 is 15 amino acids. The CDR3 nucleotides are TGTGCCAGCAGCCGCCCCTCCCGGACAGGAAACACCATATATTTT. Amino acids: CASSRPSRTGNTIYF.

About this clone itself: The junction differs from germline at one of its ends, possibly a read error. The V gene is TRBV4-2, the J gene TRBJ1-1; 9 bases fit TRBD1. Looked up from germline, CDR1 is LGHNA and CDR2 is YNFKEQ. The CDR3 is 16 residues long. The CDR3 sequence: CDSSQWTGAVNTEAFF. The CDR3, as DNA: TGTGACAGCAGCCAATGGACAGGGGCTGTGAACACTGAAGCTTTCTTT.

This chain joins TRBV6-6 and TRBJ2-2; TRBD1 is a possible D gene (6 bases). The germline CDR1 and CDR2 sequences are MNHNY and SVGAGI (reference sequence). There are 14 residues in the CDR3. V lost 2 bases and J 8 bases, leaving 12 bases between the germline ends. The CDR3 loop is CASSYGTGTGELFF. The CDR3 nucleotides read TGTGCCAGCAGTTACGGGACCGGGACAGGGGAGCTGTTTTTT.

This clone has a single count. The rearrangement links TRBV4-1 to TRBJ2-7, with 11 bases that match TRBD1. The CDR3 is 15 residues long. CDR1 is MGHRA, CDR2 YSYEKL, per germline. Germline trimming cut 3 bases from V and 3 bases from J; bases unmatched to any gene: 4. CDR3 coding DNA: TGCGCCAGCAGCCAGGACAGGGGGCGCATCTACGAGCAGTACTTC. The encoded protein is CASSQDRGRIYEQYF.

The chain joins TRBV7-9 to TRBJ2-4, with D perhaps TRBD2 (5 bases). Germline V gives CDR1 SEHNR, CDR2 FQNEAQ (reference sequence). The CDR3 is 13 residues long. Trimming cost V 3 bases and J 6 bases, with 9 bases left between them. CDR3 sequence (DNA): TGTGCCAGCAGCTTGGGAGACGGAAACATTCAGTACTTC. Translation gives CASSLGDGNIQYF. Supplemented by reference TRBV7-9 and TRBJ2-4, the full variable domain reads DTGVSQNPRHKITKRGQNVTFRCDPISEHNRLYWYRQTLGQGPEFLTYFQNEAQLEKSRLLSDRFSAERPKGSFSTLEIQRTEQGDSAMYLCASSLGDGNIQYFGAGTRLSVL.

This chain connects TRBV7-6 to TRBJ2-2; the match to TRBD2 covers 12 bases. Trimming took 5 bases from V and 5 from J; bases not matched to a gene: 6. The germline V gene has CDR1 SGHVS and CDR2 FNYEAQ. CDR3 length: 16 amino acids. In DNA, the CDR3 is TGTGCCAGCAGCCTGACTAGCGGGAGTAGGACCGGGGAGCTGTTTTTT. It yields the protein CASSLTSGSRTGELFF.

The genes are TRBV6-6 and TRBJ1-1; 9 positions agree with TRBD1. Germline V lookup: CDR1 MNHNY, CDR2 SVGAGI (reference sequence). The CDR3 contains 14 residues. Trimming at V came to 6 bases and at J to 0 bases, leaving 2 bases not matched to a gene. The CDR3 nucleotides read TGTGCCAGCAGACAGGGGGCAGTGAACACTGAAGCTTTCTTT. This sequence encodes CASRQGAVNTEAFF.

The genes are TRBV9 and TRBJ1-2; a possible D gene is TRBD1 (6 bases). Trimming left V 1 base short and J 6 bases short, with 7 bases between. CDR1 is SGDLS and CDR2 is YYNGEE in the germline V gene. The CDR3 runs 12 residues. The CDR3 loop is CASSVNRDGYTF. CDR3 nucleotides: TGTGCCAGCAGCGTAAACAGGGATGGCTACACCTTC.

This chain joins TRBV4-2 and TRBJ2-3; possible D gene TRBD2, 5 bases. V lost 3 bases and J 5 bases, leaving 21 bases between the germline ends. Looked up from germline, CDR1 is LGHNA and CDR2 is YNFKEQ. CDR3 size: 17 residues. The CDR3 protein is CASSQEDTAVALDTQYF. CDR3 nucleotides: TGTGCCAGCAGCCAGGAAGACACCGCCGTAGCGTTAGATACGCAGTATTTT.

The chain joins TRBV27 to TRBJ2-3, with 7 nucleotides matching TRBD2. Germline-derived CDR1 and CDR2 are MNHEY and SMNVEV (reference sequence). The CDR3 loop spans 14 amino acids. J lost 2 bases, V lost 4 bases, and 3 bases had no gene match. The CDR3 nucleotides read TGTGCCAGCAGTTCCGGGGACTACACAGATACGCAGTATTTT. It is translated as CASSSGDYTDTQYF.

This rearrangement joins TRBV19 to TRBJ2-5; 8 nucleotides agree with TRBD1. CDR3 length: 16 amino acids. Looked up from germline, CDR1 is LNHDA and CDR2 is SQIVND (reference sequence). V was clipped by 0 bases and J by 5 bases; unmatched bases: 8. The CDR3: CASSIDQQGARETQYF. The CDR3 nucleotides read TGTGCCAGTAGTATAGATCAGCAGGGGGCCAGGGAGACCCAGTACTTC.

This chain links TRBV9 with TRBJ1-5; maybe TRBD1 (5 bases). Trimming shortened V by 4 bases and J by 3 bases, and 14 bases separated the two germline ends. CDR1 is SGDLS and CDR2 is YYNGEE in the germline V gene. This CDR3 has 15 residues. The CDR3 loop reads CASSPGGAYNQPQHF. CDR3 bases: TGTGCCAGCAGCCCGGGAGGGGCATACAATCAGCCCCAGCATTTT.

The chain joins TRBV4-1 to TRBJ1-3; possible D gene TRBD1, 5 bases. The CDR3 consists of 22 residues. Germline-derived CDR1 and CDR2 are MGHRA and YSYEKL. The germline V and J ends were trimmed by 2 bases and 0 bases, with 29 bases remaining between them. The CDR3 spells CASSQHLTGREGNDRSGNTIYF. Here the CDR3 DNA reads TGCGCCAGCAGCCAACACCTAACAGGCCGAGAGGGTAACGACCGCTCTGGAAACACCATATATTTT.

The rearrangement uses TRBV29-1 and TRBJ2-1, with 11 bases identical to TRBD1. Germline V gives CDR1 SQVTM, CDR2 ANQGSEA. The V segment lost 2 bases and the J segment 3 bases; nucleotides outside the gene matches: 12. This CDR3 has 18 amino acids. The CDR3 coding sequence is TGCAGCGTTGAATCCAAACTAGGACAGGGGGCTTACTACAATGAGCAGTTCTTC. This gives the protein CSVESKLGQGAYYNEQFF.

The chain uses TRBV4-3 and TRBJ2-7; D ambiguous. CDR1 is LGHNA and CDR2 is YSLEER in the germline V gene. The V gene lost 0 bases and the J gene lost 1 base, with 7 bases spanning the gap. There are 14 residues in the CDR3. CDR3 in DNA: TGCGCCAGCAGCCAAGATAGCCTATCCTACGAGCAGTACTTC. Its protein product is CASSQDSLSYEQYF.